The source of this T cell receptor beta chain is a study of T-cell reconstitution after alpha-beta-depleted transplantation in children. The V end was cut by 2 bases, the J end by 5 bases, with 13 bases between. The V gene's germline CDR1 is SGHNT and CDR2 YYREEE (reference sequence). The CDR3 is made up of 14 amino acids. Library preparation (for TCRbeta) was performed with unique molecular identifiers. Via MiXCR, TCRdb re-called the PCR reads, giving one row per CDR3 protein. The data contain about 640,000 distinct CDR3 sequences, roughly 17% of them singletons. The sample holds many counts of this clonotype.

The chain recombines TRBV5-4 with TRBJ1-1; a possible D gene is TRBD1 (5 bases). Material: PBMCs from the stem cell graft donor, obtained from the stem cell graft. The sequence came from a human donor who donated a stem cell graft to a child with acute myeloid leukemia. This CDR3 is CASSLGRGGTEAFF. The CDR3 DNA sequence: TGTGCCAGCAGCTTAGGTAGGGGTGGGACTGAAGCTTTCTTT.